This TCR beta chain was observed in a study of cytomegalovirus exposure and HLA in healthy donors. Notes on the study in general: There were 150 to 200 TCR beta chains listed as cytomegalovirus-associated.

A word on this clone: Its antigen is as yet unknown.

The V gene end was trimmed by 3 bases and the J gene end by 4 bases; junction bases not matched to a gene: 6. The CDR3 loop spans 14 amino acids. The V gene's germline CDR1 is SQVTM and CDR2 ANQGSEA. The PCR employed 60 Vbeta primers together with 13 Jbeta primers. Some clones are missing from TCRdb's copy, which holds only in-frame ones; the method was immunoSEQ multiplex PCR. The repertoire has fewer than 65,000 clones, 87% of them found once; the top ten carry around 1.5%. The chain links TRBV29-1 to TRBJ1-1; 9 nucleotides match TRBD1. The specimen was PBMCs. This receptor was obtained from a man younger than 35 in good health and CMV-seronegative. CDR3 amino acids: CSVDGSGQGTEAFF. DNA for the CDR3: TGCAGCGTTGACGGATCGGGACAGGGCACTGAAGCTTTCTTT.